This TCR beta chain was observed in a study of response to subunit inactivated influenza vaccine. Study-wide points: That few new T cells are recruited by each seasonal influenza vaccination was the authors' suggestion.

About this clonotype: Its antigen is still unknown.

A single record per CDR3 protein comes from TCRdb applying MiXCR to the RT-PCR reads. Of about 160,000 distinct CDR3 sequences in the sample, around 10% were seen once. In germline, CDR1 is MDHEN, CDR2 SYDVKM. The V gene end was trimmed by 6 bases and the J gene end by 1 base; junction bases not matched to a gene: 9. This CDR3 comprises 16 residues. Source: CD8+ T cells sorted from PBMCs, taken less than 30 months after vaccination. The receptor was derived from a man between 50 and 75 years old who received an inactivated influenza vaccine. This rearrangement joins TRBV28 to TRBJ2-5; 9 bases are a match to TRBD2. In DNA, the CDR3 is TGTGCCAGCAGGGCTAGCGGGACCCCACTCCAAGAGACCCAGTACTTC. Protein product: CASRASGTPLQETQYF.